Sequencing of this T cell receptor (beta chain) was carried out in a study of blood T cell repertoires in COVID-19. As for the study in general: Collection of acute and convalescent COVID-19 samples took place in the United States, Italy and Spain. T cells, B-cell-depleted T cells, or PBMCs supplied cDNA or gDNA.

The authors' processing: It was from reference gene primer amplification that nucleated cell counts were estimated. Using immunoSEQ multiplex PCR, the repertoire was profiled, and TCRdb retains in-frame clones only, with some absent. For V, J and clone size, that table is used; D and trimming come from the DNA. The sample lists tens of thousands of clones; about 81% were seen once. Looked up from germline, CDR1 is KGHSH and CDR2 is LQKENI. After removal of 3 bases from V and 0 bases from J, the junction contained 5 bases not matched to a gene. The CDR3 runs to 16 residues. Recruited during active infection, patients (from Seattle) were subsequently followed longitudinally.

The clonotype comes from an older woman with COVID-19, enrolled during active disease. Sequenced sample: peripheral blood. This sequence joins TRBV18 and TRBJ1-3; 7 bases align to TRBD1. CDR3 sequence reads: CASSPTGPTSGNTIYF. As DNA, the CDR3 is TGTGCCAGCTCACCGACAGGGCCGACCTCTGGAAACACCATATATTTT.